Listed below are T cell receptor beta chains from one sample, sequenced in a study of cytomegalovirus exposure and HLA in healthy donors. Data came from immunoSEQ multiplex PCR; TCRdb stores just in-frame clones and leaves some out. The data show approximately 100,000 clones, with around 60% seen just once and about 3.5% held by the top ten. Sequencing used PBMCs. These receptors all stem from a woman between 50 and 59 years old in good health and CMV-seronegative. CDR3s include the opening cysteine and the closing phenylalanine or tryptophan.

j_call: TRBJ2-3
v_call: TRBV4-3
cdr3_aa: CASSRLAPSGTGSTDTQYF

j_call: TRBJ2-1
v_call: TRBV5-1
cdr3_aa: CASSLELPNEQFF

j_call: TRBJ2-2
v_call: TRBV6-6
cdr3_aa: CASSYLLTGELFF

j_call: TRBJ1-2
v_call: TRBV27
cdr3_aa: CASSGGYGYTF

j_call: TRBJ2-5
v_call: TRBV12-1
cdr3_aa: CASSPEPGLAAIPQETQYF

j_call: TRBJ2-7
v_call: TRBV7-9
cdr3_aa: CASSYHGRGSHEQYF

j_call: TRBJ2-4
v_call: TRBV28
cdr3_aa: CASFKTGKDIQYF

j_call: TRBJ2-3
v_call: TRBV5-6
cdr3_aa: CASSSYGRTSGNTDTQYF

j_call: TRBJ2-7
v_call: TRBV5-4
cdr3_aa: CASSLVGDSYEQYF

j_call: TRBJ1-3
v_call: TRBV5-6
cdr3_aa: CASSGRVRNTIYF

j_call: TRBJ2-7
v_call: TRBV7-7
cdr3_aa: CASSLGPPGASFYEQYF

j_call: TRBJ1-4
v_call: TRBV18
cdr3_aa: CASSPQTETNEKLFF

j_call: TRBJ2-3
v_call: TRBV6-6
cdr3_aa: CASRHGGGSADTQYF

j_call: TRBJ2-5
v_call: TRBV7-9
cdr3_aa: CASSQAVTQETQYF

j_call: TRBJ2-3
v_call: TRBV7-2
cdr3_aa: CASSFRTLVTDTQYF

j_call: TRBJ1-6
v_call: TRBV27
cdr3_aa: CASSLSENSPLHF

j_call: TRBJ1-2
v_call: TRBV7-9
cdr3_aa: CASSHGSVSLGGYTF

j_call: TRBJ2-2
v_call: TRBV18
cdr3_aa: CASPLAWPGELFF

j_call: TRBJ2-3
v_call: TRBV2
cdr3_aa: CASRAGTGRDTQYF

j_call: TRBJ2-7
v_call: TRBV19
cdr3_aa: CASRDRDGDEQYF

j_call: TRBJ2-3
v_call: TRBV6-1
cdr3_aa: CASSEKSRGTDTDTQYF

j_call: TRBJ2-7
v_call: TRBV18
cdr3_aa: CASSPGTGAFYEQYF

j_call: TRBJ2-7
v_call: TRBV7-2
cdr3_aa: CASSSRLAGGVEQYF

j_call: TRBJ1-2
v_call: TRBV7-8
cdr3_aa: CASSLYSGGSYGYTF

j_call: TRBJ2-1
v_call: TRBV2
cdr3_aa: CASSEPSEDNEQFF

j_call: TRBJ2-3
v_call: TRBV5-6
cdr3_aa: CASSLDGTGLPDTQYF

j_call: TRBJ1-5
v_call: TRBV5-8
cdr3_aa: CASSPNLGDNQPQHF

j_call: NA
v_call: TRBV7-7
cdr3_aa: CASSPDRGNEQYF

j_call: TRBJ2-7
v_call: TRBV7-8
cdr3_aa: CASSFGETYEQYF

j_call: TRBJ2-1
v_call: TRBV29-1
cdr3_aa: CSVESWRTSGSPYNEQFF